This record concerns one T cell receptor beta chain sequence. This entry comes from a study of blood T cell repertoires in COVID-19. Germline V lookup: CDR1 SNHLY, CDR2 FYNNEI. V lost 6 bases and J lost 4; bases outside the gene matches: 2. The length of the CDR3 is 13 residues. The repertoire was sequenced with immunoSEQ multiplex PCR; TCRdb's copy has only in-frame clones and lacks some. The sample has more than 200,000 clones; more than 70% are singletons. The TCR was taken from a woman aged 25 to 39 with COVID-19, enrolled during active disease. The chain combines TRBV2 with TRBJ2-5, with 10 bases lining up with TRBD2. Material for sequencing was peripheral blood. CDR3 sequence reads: CASSLAGVETQYF. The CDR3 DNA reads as TGTGCCAGCAGCCTAGCGGGAGTAGAGACCCAGTACTTC.